This is a list of T cell receptor beta chains from one sample in a study of TIL therapy for anti-PD-1-resistant metastatic lung cancer. Data came from immunoSEQ multiplex PCR; TCRdb stores just in-frame clones and leaves some out. The sample lists about 57,000 clones, about 80% occurring once. The sequenced sample was blood, obtained at baseline. These receptors came from a woman between 25 and 80 years old with non-small cell lung cancer. The CDR3 runs from the conserved cysteine through the conserved F or W. The D gene is left open where the match is weak. Clone size is not always given. Where it is, it says once, few, many or a class for expanded clones.

TRBD2 TRBJ2-3 TRBV5-1 NA CASSFLAGGTDTQYF TGCGCCAGCAGCTTTTTAGCGGGTGGCACAGATACGCAGTATTTT
TRBD2 TRBJ2-7 TRBV2 NA CASSEFLAGGTSYEQYF TGTGCCAGCAGTGAATTCCTAGCGGGAGGCACATCCTACGAGCAGTACTTC
NA TRBJ2-7 TRBV25-1 NA CASSSTPGAASEQYF TGTGCCAGCAGCTCCACCCCGGGGGCGGCGAGCGAGCAGTACTTC
NA TRBJ1-5 TRBV10-2 NA CASSEPLAGQPQHF TGCGCCAGCAGTGAGCCCTTGGCAGGTCAGCCCCAGCATTTT
TRBD2 TRBJ2-7 TRBV28 NA CASTFLAGGSYEQYF TGTGCCAGCACTTTTCTGGCGGGAGGGTCCTACGAGCAGTACTTC
NA TRBJ1-5 TRBV19 NA CASSIEIQGFNQPQHF TGTGCCAGTAGTATTGAAATACAGGGTTTCAATCAGCCCCAGCATTTT
NA TRBJ2-5 TRBV5-6 once CASSFRQGLQETQYF TGTGCCAGCAGCTTTCGACAGGGACTACAAGAGACCCAGTACTTC
NA TRBJ1-4 TRBV14 NA CASSQAGGGIREKLFF TGTGCCAGCAGCCAAGCCGGTGGAGGCATCCGTGAAAAACTGTTTTTT
NA TRBJ2-3 TRBV21-1 NA CASSTQAGQGRDTQYF TGTGCCAGCAGCACCCAAGCGGGGCAGGGGAGGGATACGCAGTATTTT
NA TRBJ2-1 TRBV6-6 NA CASSYSTRGDEQFF TGTGCCAGCAGTTACTCGACCCGGGGCGATGAGCAGTTCTTC
NA TRBJ1-2 TRBV4-1 NA CASRRSGGVEGYTF TGCGCCAGCAGGCGATCGGGGGGCGTAGAAGGCTACACCTTC
TRBD1 TRBJ1-2 TRBV30 once CAWSRTGNGYTF TGTGCCTGGAGCCGGACAGGGAATGGCTACACCTTC
NA TRBJ1-1 TRBV9 NA CASSPGESEAFF TGTGCCAGCAGCCCCGGGGAGTCTGAAGCTTTCTTT
NA TRBJ1-3 TRBV28 few CASSPVSGNTIYF TGTGCCAGCAGCCCCGTCTCTGGAAACACCATATATTTT
NA TRBJ1-2 TRBV5-6 NA CASSPDSGRGYTF TGTGCCAGCAGCCCAGATTCAGGTCGGGGCTACACCTTC
NA TRBJ1-6 TRBV13 NA CASSLQGRSPLHF TGTGCCAGCAGCTTACAGGGGAGATCACCCCTCCACTTT
NA TRBJ1-6 TRBV10-2 NA CASIRGAGVNSPLHF TGCGCCAGCATTCGGGGGGCAGGGGTTAATTCACCCCTCCACTTT
NA TRBJ2-2 TRBV9 NA CASTRDSKTGELFF TGTGCCAGCACGCGGGACAGCAAAACCGGGGAGCTGTTTTTT
TRBD1 TRBJ2-7 TRBV19 NA CASLTGVVYEQYF TGTGCCAGTCTTACAGGGGTCGTCTACGAGCAGTACTTC
TRBD1 TRBJ2-2 TRBV5-1 once CASSLGQGNTGELFF TGCGCCAGCAGCCTGGGACAGGGGAACACCGGGGAGCTGTTTTTT
TRBD2 TRBJ2-1 TRBV9 NA CASSVGTSGTFYNEQFF TGTGCCAGCAGCGTGGGGACTAGCGGGACATTTTACAATGAGCAGTTCTTC
NA TRBJ2-2 TRBV7-6 NA CASSQTGRSNTGELFF TGTGCCAGCAGCCAAACGGGACGATCGAACACCGGGGAGCTGTTTTTT
NA TRBJ2-6 TRBV7-6 NA CASSQDTGANVLTF TGTGCCAGCAGCCAGGACACTGGGGCCAACGTCCTGACTTTC
NA TRBJ2-3 TRBV7-8 NA CASSLDPLTQYF TGTGCCAGCAGCTTAGATCCCCTTACGCAGTATTTT
NA TRBJ2-7 TRBV18 NA CASSRGSSYEQYF TGTGCCAGCTCACGGGGGAGCTCCTACGAGCAGTACTTC
TRBD1 TRBJ2-3 TRBV9 NA CASSDQQDRVADTQYF TGTGCCAGCAGCGACCAACAGGACAGGGTCGCAGATACGCAGTATTTT
TRBD2 TRBJ2-2 TRBV7-3 NA CASSSSVSSGATGELFF TGTGCCAGCAGCTCATCGGTGTCTAGCGGAGCCACCGGGGAGCTGTTTTTT
NA TRBJ1-5 TRBV6-5 NA CASSYGESNQPQHF TGTGCCAGCAGTTACGGGGAGAGCAATCAGCCCCAGCATTTT
NA TRBJ2-4 TRBV29-1 NA CSVWDDKNIQYF TGCAGCGTTTGGGACGACAAAAACATTCAGTACTTC
NA TRBJ1-6 TRBV27 NA CASRTGGPNSPLHF TGTGCCAGCAGAACGGGGGGCCCTAATTCACCCCTCCACTTT
NA TRBJ2-5 TRBV5-4 NA CASSLGQETQYF TGTGCCAGCAGCTTGGGTCAAGAGACCCAGTACTTC
TRBD2 TRBJ2-1 TRBV9 NA CASSPPRSGEYYNEQFF TGTGCCAGCAGCCCTCCCAGGAGCGGGGAATATTACAATGAGCAGTTCTTC
NA TRBJ2-7 TRBV7-5 NA CARRPYEQYF TGTGCCAGGCGCCCTTACGAGCAGTACTTC
NA TRBJ1-3 TRBV6-1 NA CASSDRWAGFSGNTIYF TGTGCCAGCAGTGATAGGTGGGCAGGCTTCTCTGGAAACACCATATATTTT
TRBD2 TRBJ2-6 TRBV19 few CASSPRTSGRVTGANVLTF TGTGCCAGTAGTCCTCGGACTAGCGGGAGGGTAACTGGGGCCAACGTCCTGACTTTC
NA TRBJ2-7 TRBV15 NA CATSTSPRGEQYF TGTGCCACCAGCACCAGTCCCCGCGGGGAGCAGTACTTC